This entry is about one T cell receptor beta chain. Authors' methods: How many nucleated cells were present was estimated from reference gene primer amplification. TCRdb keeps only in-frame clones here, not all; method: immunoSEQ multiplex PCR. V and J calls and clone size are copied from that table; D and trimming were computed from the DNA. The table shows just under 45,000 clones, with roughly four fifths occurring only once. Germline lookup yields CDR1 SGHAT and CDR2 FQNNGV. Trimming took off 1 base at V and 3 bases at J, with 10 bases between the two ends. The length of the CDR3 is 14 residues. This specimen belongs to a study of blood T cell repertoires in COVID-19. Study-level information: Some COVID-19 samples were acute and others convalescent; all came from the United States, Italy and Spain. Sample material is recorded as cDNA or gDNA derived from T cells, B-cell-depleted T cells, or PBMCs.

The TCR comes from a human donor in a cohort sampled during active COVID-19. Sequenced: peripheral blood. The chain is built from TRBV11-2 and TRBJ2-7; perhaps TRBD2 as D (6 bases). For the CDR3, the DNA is TGTGCCAGCAGCTTAGGTCCTAGCGTCTACGAGCAGTACGTC. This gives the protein CASSLGPSVYEQYV.